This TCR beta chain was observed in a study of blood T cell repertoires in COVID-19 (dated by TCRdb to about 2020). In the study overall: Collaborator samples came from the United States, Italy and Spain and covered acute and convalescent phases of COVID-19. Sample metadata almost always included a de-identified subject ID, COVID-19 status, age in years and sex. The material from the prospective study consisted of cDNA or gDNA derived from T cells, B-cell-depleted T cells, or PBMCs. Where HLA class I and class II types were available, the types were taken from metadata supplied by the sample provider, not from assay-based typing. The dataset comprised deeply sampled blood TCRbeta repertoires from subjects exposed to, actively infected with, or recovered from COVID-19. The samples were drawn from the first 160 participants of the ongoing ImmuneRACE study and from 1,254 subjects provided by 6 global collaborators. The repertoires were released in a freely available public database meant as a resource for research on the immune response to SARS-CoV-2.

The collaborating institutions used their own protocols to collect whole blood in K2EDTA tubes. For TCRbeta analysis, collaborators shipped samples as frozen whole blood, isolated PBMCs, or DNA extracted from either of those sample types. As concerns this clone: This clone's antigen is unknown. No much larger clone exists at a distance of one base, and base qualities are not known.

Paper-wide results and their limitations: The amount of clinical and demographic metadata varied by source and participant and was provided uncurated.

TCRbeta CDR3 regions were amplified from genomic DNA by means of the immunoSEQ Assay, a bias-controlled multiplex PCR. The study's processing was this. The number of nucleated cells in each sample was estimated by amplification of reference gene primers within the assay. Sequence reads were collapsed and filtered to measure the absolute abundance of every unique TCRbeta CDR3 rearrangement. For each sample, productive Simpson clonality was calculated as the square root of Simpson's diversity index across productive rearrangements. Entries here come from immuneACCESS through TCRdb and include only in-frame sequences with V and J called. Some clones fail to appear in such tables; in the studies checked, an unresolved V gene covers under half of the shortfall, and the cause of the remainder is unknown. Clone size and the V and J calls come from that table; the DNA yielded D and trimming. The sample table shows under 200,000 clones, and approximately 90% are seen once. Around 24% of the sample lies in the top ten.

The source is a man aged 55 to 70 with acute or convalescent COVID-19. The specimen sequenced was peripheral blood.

The CDR3 here reads CASSFETGTQYF. The nucleotides are TGCGCCAGCAGTTTCGAGACAGGTACCCAGTACTTC. The sequence is built from TRBV5-1 and TRBJ2-5; TRBD1 is possibly the D segment (6 matching bases). The germline ends are 13 bases apart after V is trimmed by 5 bases and J by 8 bases. The CDR3, cysteine through phenylalanine, is 12 amino acids long. The entry retains the CDR3 DNA only, 36 bases that are in frame from base 1. CDR1 and CDR2 were assigned from the germline V gene as SGHRS and YFSETQ.